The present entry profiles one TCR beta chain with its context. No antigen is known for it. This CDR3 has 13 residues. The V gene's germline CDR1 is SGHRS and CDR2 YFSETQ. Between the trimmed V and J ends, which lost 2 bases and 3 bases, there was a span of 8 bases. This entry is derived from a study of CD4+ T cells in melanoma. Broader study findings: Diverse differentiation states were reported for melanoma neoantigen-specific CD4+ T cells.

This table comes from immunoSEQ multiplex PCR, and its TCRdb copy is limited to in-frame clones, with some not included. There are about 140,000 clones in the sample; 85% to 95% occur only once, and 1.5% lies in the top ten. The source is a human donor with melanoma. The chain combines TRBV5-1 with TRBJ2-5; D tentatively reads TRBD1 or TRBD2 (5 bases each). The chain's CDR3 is CASSFGAEETQYF. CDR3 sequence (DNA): TGCGCCAGCAGCTTCGGGGCGGAAGAGACCCAGTACTTC.